This T cell receptor beta chain is from a study of T cell responses to AZD1222 COVID-19 vaccine (dated by TCRdb to the early 2020s). The study in broad terms: A total of 230 to 250 trial participants underwent TCR sequencing, of whom about 210 had received two doses of AZD1222 and 26 had received two doses of the MenACWY control vaccine. Trial participants were enrolled into age subgroups of 18-55, 56-69 and 70-plus years, which contained about 150, 27 and 61 TCR-sequenced participants, respectively. Paper-wide results and their limitations: After two AZD1222 doses, both the breadth and the depth of spike-specific TCRs were significantly higher than at day 0 and than in MenACWY recipients. In the small 56-69-year group, the increase in depth fell short of significance, most likely because of low power. Reportedly, almost half of the unique spike-specific TCRs recognized epitopes lying outside the regions that are mutated in the B.1.351 and B.1.1.7 variants. Because no samples from the day 14 peak response were available, repertoires could be characterized only after the peak T cell response. The vaccine-associated CD4 TCRs covered the entire spike protein, and the dominant responses fell in regions 160-218 and 743-854. Participants were mostly white British, with more females than males. The authors suggested clonal diversity may have been underestimated. Only five to seven AZD1222 recipients were SARS-CoV-2 seropositive at baseline, limiting conclusions about previously exposed vaccinees.

Including cysteine and phenylalanine, the CDR3 has 12 amino acids. Left in the record is the CDR3 DNA by itself, 36 bases read in frame from the first base. V is clipped by 3 bases and J by 13 bases, and the sequence between their germline boundaries is 13 bases long. The CDR3 regions of human TCRbeta chains were analyzed by immunosequencing. The authors processed their data as follows. TCRs in the repertoires were compared against a reference library of SARS-CoV-2-specific TCRs that had been generated with the MIRA antigen-specificity platform. Breadth was defined as the fraction of unique TCRs that were SARS-CoV-2-associated. Depth was defined as the fraction of total T cells that were SARS-CoV-2-associated. Using the MIRA data, each spike-specific TCR was mapped to the spike region that the TCR reacts to and placed in a CD4 or CD8 class. Log10-transformed breadth and depth values were compared by one-way ANOVA with Sidak's multiple comparisons tests. TCRdb retrieved this table from immuneACCESS and kept in-frame rearrangements only. Not all clones are present; in checked studies, unresolved V genes account for under half, and no reason is known for the remainder. V, J and clone size derive from that table, while D and trimming were established from the DNA sequence. For this sample the table gives 210,000 or so clones, of which about 92% were detected only once. The ten biggest clones cover around 1% of the sample.

In light of the paper, this sample's time point label describes: baseline before first vaccination. Per the publication, the treatment or condition label means: meningococcal conjugate vaccine given as trial control. The vaccinee samples were drawn from two UK trials, COV001 and COV002, one of which was a single-blind randomized controlled phase 2/3 trial testing AZD1222 (ChAdOx1 nCoV-19) in healthy adults. For TCRbeta chain sequencing, PBMC samples from trial participants were taken at day 0 and at day 28 after the second dose. As regards this clone: This clone's antigen is unknown. Per-base quality was not reported, and no clone a single base away is much larger than it.

This receptor was taken from an adult in good health. The chain joins TRBV12-3 or TRBV12-4 to TRBJ2-1; no confident D gene assignment can be made. The source material was peripheral blood, sampled on day 0 of MenACWY control vaccination. The nucleotides read TGTGCCAGCAGTTTTGGGCAGGTCAGACAGTTCTTC. This codes for CASSFGQVRQFF.